In its sample, the clone carrying this T cell receptor (beta chain) was seen a few times. The antigen is undetermined. The data are from a study of T-cell memory formation after mild COVID-19. Overall study results and limits: A balance of CD4 and CD8 characterized clones contracting day 15 to 85, whereas later expanders leaned CD4+. Shrinking CD4+ clones were chiefly CM and EM; CD8+ ones were chiefly EMRA. In pre-infection memory, a portion of responding clones appeared, which suggested that cross-reactive memory joined.

The authors produced TCR alpha and TCR beta cDNA libraries with sample barcodes and UMIs by 5'RACE using constant-segment primers. TCRdb reprocessed the 5' RACE reads via MiXCR and lists one record per CDR3 protein. This sample has approximately 89,000 distinct CDR3 sequences, with roughly 13% found just once. The TCR sequence derives from a man between 18 and 35 years old who had mild COVID-19 (a few samples of this study predate the infection). Cell type and time point are not known. The sequencing input was PBMCs or a T cell subset sorted from them (not recorded which).

The CDR3 nucleotides read TGCGCCAGCAGCCAAGAGCCCCTAGCGGGGGGCCTAGAGAATGAGCAGTTCTTC. Its translation: CASSQEPLAGGLENEQFF. The V and J genes are TRBV4-1 and TRBJ2-1; 11 bases line up with TRBD2. CDR1 MGHRA and CDR2 YSYEKL come from the germline V gene. Trimming cost V 0 bases and J 7 bases; bases outside gene matches: 11. The CDR3 consists of 18 residues.